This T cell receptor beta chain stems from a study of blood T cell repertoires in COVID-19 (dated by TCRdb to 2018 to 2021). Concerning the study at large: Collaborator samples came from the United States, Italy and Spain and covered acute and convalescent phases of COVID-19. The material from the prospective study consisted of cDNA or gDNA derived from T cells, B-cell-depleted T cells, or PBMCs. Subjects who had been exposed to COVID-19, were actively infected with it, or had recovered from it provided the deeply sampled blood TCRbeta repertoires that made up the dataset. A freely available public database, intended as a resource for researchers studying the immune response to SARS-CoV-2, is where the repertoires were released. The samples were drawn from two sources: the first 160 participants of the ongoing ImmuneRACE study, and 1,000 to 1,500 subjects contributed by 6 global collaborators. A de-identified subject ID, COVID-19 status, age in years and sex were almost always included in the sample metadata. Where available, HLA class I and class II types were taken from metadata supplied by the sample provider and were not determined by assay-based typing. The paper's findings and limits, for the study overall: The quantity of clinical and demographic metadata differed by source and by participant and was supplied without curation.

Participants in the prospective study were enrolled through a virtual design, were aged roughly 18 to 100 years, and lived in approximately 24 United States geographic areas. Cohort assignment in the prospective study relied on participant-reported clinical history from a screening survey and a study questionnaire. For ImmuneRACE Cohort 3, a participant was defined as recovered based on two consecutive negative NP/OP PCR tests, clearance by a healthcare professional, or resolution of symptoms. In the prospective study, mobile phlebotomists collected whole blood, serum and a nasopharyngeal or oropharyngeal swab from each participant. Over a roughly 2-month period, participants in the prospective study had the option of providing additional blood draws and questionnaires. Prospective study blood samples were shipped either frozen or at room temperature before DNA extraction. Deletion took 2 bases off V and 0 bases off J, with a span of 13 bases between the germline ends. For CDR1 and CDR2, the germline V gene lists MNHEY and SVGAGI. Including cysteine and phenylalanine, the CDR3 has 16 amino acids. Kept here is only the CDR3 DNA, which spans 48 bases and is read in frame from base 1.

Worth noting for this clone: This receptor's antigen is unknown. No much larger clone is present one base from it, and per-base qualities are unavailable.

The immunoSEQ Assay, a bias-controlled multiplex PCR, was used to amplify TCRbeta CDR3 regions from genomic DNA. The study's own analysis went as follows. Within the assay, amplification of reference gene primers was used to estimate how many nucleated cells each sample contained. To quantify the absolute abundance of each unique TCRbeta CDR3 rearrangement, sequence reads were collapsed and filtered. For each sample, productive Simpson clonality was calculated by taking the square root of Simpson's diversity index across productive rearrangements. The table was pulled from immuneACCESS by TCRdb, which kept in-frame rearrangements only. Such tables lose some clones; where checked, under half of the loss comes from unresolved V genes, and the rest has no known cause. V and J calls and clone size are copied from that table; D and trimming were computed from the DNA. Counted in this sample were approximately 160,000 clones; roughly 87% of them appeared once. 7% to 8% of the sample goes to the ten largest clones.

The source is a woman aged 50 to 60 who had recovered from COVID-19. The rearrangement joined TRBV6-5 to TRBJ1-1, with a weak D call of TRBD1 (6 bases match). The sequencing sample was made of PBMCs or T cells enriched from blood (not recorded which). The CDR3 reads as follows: CASSYGGGALNTEAFF. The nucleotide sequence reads TGTGCCAGCAGTTACGGGGGGGGCGCTTTGAACACTGAAGCTTTCTTT.